The source of this T cell receptor beta chain is a study of cytomegalovirus exposure and HLA in healthy donors. Study background: The 110 million or so unique TCR beta sequences, from about 190 million T cells, were found by an earlier analysis. Study-level points and caveats: There were some public TCRs occurring in many donors, but most TCR sequences were rare. TCR beta chain V- and J-gene trimming was linked, in a later analysis, to a missense variant in DCLRE1C.

PCR amplification relied on 60 Vbeta primers (plus 13 Jbeta primers). Produced via immunoSEQ multiplex PCR; TCRdb's table is partial and in-frame only. The data contain some 190,000 clones, around 84% of them seen just once; the ten biggest clones take up 1%. Regarding this clone: Its matching antigen is unknown.

CDR3 length: 19 amino acids. V dropped 3 bases and J dropped 2; count of bases not matched to a gene: 16. Germline V CDR1 and CDR2: SGHRS, YFSETQ. What was sequenced was PBMCs. The chain links TRBV5-1 to TRBJ2-7, with TRBD2 matching 11 bases. This TCR was recovered from a boy aged 2 to 10 in good health and CMV-seronegative. For the CDR3, the DNA is TGCGCCAGCAGCTCGGAGGGGCAGGCGGTAGCGGGAGGGCCCTACGAGCAGTACTTC. Its protein product is CASSSEGQAVAGGPYEQYF. Complete variable domain (other parts from reference TRBV5-1 and TRBJ2-7): KAGVTQTPRYLIKTRGQQVTLSCSPISGHRSVSWYQQTPGQGLQFLFEYFSETQRNKGNFPGRFSGRQFSNSRSEMNVSTLELGDSALYLCASSSEGQAVAGGPYEQYFGPGTRLTVT.